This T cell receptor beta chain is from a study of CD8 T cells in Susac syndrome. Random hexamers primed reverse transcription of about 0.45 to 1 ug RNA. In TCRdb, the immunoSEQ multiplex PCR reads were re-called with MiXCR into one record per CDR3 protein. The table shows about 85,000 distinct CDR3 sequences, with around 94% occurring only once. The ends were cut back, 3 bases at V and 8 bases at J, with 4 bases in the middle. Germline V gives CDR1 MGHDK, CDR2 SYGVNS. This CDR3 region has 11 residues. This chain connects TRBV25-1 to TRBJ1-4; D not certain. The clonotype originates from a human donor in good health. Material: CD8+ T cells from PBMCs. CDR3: CASSDWEKLFF. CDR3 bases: TGTGCCAGCAGTGACTGGGAAAAACTGTTTTTT.